A selection of T cell receptor beta chains follows, all from one sample in a study of human T cells and chemical hapten exposure. TCRdb itself ran the RACE reads through MiXCR, one entry per CDR3 protein. Among a few hundred thousand distinct CDR3 sequences listed, more than 4.5% were seen once. This material consisted of whole blood, taken in connection with sensitization to the hapten diphenylcyclopropenone (DPC). The receptors originated from a woman aged 50 to 65 with alopecia areata. Some clones in this sample may be carry-over from other donors' samples. Both conserved end residues are part of each CDR3. The order of the fields is V gene, D gene, J gene, clone size, CDR3 DNA, CDR3 protein. A D gene is named only where the DNA matches it firmly. Expanded clones get a size class; other rows say once, few or many, or leave the size out.

TRBV6-5	TRBD1	TRBJ1-1	-	TGTGCCAGCAGTTACGGGGACAGCACTGAAGCTTTCTTT	CASSYGDSTEAFF
TRBV6-1	-	TRBJ1-1	many	TGTGCCGGTTGGACGGGGAACACTGAAGCTTTCTTT	CAGWTGNTEAFF
TRBV11-2	-	TRBJ2-5	many	TGTGCCAGCACCACTCTCACAGGGTTACAAGAGACCCAGTACTTC	CASTTLTGLQETQYF
TRBV12-3/TRBV12-4	-	TRBJ2-1	many	TGTGCCAGCAGTCCTCGACAGGGAGGTGAGCAGTTCTTC	CASSPRQGGEQFF
TRBV7-9	-	TRBJ2-3	many	TGTGCCAGCAGCAGCCGGGACAAGTACACAGATACGCAGTATTTT	CASSSRDKYTDTQYF
TRBV10-3	-	TRBJ1-2	many	TGTGCCATCAGTGAGCCCGCCAGGACAGTTGGCTACACCTTC	CAISEPARTVGYTF
TRBV4-3	-	TRBJ2-5	many	TGCGCCAGCAGCCAAGATTCGGGCCGAGCAGAGACCCAGTACTTC	CASSQDSGRAETQYF
TRBV20-1	-	TRBJ1-1	many	TGCAGTGCTAGACAACAGGGCGTGAACACTGAAGCTTTCTTT	CSARQQGVNTEAFF
TRBV20-1	TRBD1	TRBJ1-2	few	TGCAGTGCCCCGGACGGGACAGGGGTGGGGGCTAACTATGGCTACACCTTC	CSAPDGTGVGANYGYTF
TRBV10-3	-	TRBJ2-4	-	TGTGCCACAACGGACGGGACAAAGGACATTCAGTACTTC	CATTDGTKDIQYF
TRBV7-2	-	TRBJ2-7	-	TGTGCCAGCAGCCACACTACCGCCGGGCAGTACTTC	CASSHTTAGQYF
TRBV6-2/TRBV6-3	-	TRBJ1-5	many	TGTGCCAGCAGTTACGAAGGGGCGAGCAATCAGCCCCAGCATTTT	CASSYEGASNQPQHF
TRBV29-1	-	TRBJ2-3	many	TGCAGCGTTGGGGACAGCGGGACAGATACGCAGTATTTT	CSVGDSGTDTQYF
TRBV3-1	-	TRBJ1-2	few	TGTGCCAGCAGCGAGGTCGTTACTCCGGGACACCTCTATGGCTACACCTTC	CASSEVVTPGHLYGYTF
TRBV11-2	TRBD2	TRBJ2-7	many	TGTGCCAGCAGCCTGACTAGCGGGAGAGGGGGCGAGCAGTACTTC	CASSLTSGRGGEQYF
TRBV20-1	TRBD1	TRBJ1-5	many	TGCAGTGCTGCGTCCGGGACAGGGTTTTGGAGCAATCAGCCCCAGCATTTT	CSAASGTGFWSNQPQHF
TRBV28	TRBD2	TRBJ2-1	many	TGTGCCAGCAGCCCCTACGCGGGAGGACACAATGAGCAGTTCTTC	CASSPYAGGHNEQFF
TRBV6-6	-	TRBJ1-3	many	TGTGCCGTCCTTAGGGACTCTGGAAACACCATATATTTT	CAVLRDSGNTIYF
TRBV7-6	TRBD1	TRBJ1-2	many	TGTGCCAGCAGCCTTCACACAGGGGCCCTTAACTATGGCTACACCTTC	CASSLHTGALNYGYTF
TRBV15	-	TRBJ1-1	many	TGTGCCACCAGCAGAGAAAGTATTTCGGGACACTTTAATGGGGACACTGAAGCTTTCTTT	CATSRESISGHFNGDTEAFF
TRBV29-1	-	TRBJ2-1	few	TGCAGCGTCTTCGGGGAGACCTACAATGAGCAGTTCTTC	CSVFGETYNEQFF
TRBV6-1	-	TRBJ1-6	many	TGTGCCAGCAGGGAGGACGGGGGCAGGGCGGCACCCCTCCACTTT	CASREDGGRAAPLHF
TRBV10-3	-	TRBJ1-1	many	TGTGCCATCAGCACCCCCGGACGGTACAACACTGAAGCTTTCTTT	CAISTPGRYNTEAFF
TRBV3-1	-	TRBJ1-6	many	TGTGCCAGCAGCCAAGGGCGCACTTCACCCCTCCACTTT	CASSQGRTSPLHF
TRBV18	-	TRBJ2-3	few	TGTGCCAGCTCTACTTTTGACGGGGGGCCAAAGTCATCCTTCACAGATACGCAGTATTTT	CASSTFDGGPKSSFTDTQYF
TRBV24-1	-	TRBJ1-5	many	TGTGCCACCAGTGAGGGGGATCAGCCCCAGCATTTT	CATSEGDQPQHF
TRBV5-1	TRBD1	TRBJ1-2	-	TGCGCCAGCAGCTTGGATTGGACAGGGCTCGTTTCTGGCTACACCTTC	CASSLDWTGLVSGYTF
TRBV5-1	-	TRBJ2-7	few	TGCGCCAGCAGCTTAGACCCATCCTCAACCTACGAGCAGTACTTC	CASSLDPSSTYEQYF
TRBV30	-	TRBJ1-1	-	TGTGCCTGGAGTTACAGGAAGGACACTGAAGCTTTCTTT	CAWSYRKDTEAFF
TRBV9	TRBD2	TRBJ2-1	many	TGTGCCAGCAGCGTAGACGGACTAGCGGGAGGGAGCTCCTACAATGAGCAGTTCTTC	CASSVDGLAGGSSYNEQFF
TRBV27	TRBD1	TRBJ1-2	few	TGTGCCAGCAGCCCCGGAGGGGGCTCCTATGGCTACACCTTC	CASSPGGGSYGYTF
TRBV2	TRBD2	TRBJ2-3	few	TGTGCCAGCCGCGGACTAGCGGGAGTAGATACGCAGTATTTT	CASRGLAGVDTQYF
TRBV20-1	-	TRBJ2-3	many	TGCAGTGCTCAGAGGGCTAGCGACAGCACAGATACGCAGTATTTT	CSAQRASDSTDTQYF
TRBV12-3/TRBV12-4	-	TRBJ1-2	few	TGTGCCAGCAGTTTCGAGGCTTTTCTTAACTATGGCTACACCTTC	CASSFEAFLNYGYTF
TRBV20-1	-	TRBJ1-5	many	TGCAGTGCTAAAAAGGGGGTGGAGACGGTCAGCAATCAGCCCCAGCATTTT	CSAKKGVETVSNQPQHF
TRBV30	-	TRBJ2-3	-	TGTGCCTGGAGTGTAACCGGGGGCACAGATACGCAGTATTTT	CAWSVTGGTDTQYF
TRBV29-1	-	TRBJ1-2	many	TGCAGCGCCGGGATCCGGGACGGGACCTATGGCTACACCTTC	CSAGIRDGTYGYTF
TRBV29-1	-	TRBJ1-5	few	TGCAGCGTTGGGGCTGAGAATCAGCCCCAGCATTTT	CSVGAENQPQHF
TRBV9	TRBD1	TRBJ2-3	many	TGTGCCAGCAGCCCTCTTCCCGGGACAGGGAGGGCAGATACGCAGTATTTT	CASSPLPGTGRADTQYF
TRBV6-5	-	TRBJ2-7	many	TGTGCCAGCAGTTCTTCCGGGACACGGGGTTACGAGCAGTACTTC	CASSSSGTRGYEQYF
TRBV20-1	-	TRBJ2-3	-	TGCAGTGCTCTCAACCCCCAAGGGGGAGTAGTAACAGATACGCAGTATTTT	CSALNPQGGVVTDTQYF
TRBV12-3/TRBV12-4	TRBD1	TRBJ1-2	-	TGTGCCAGCAGCACCCCTGACAGGGGCAACTATGGCTACACCTTC	CASSTPDRGNYGYTF
TRBV20-1	-	TRBJ2-5	many	TGCAGTGCCCCTCGATCTGAGGGGGGACGGGAGACCCAGTACTTC	CSAPRSEGGRETQYF
TRBV13	-	TRBJ2-1	-	TGTGCCAGCAGTTTAGACGGCCTCCAGTCCTACAATGAGCAGTTCTTC	CASSLDGLQSYNEQFF
TRBV29-1	TRBD1	TRBJ2-7	-	TGCAGCGTTGAATGGGACAGGGCCAACGAGCAGTACTTC	CSVEWDRANEQYF
TRBV15	-	TRBJ1-4	many	TGTGCCACCAGCAGAGAATATGGCGGGCGGGAAAAACTGTTTTTT	CATSREYGGREKLFF
TRBV6-2/TRBV6-3	TRBD1	TRBJ2-5	few	TGTGCCAGCAGTTACTCCCCGACAGGGGGTGAAGAGACCCAGTACTTC	CASSYSPTGGEETQYF
TRBV7-6	-	TRBJ1-2	many	TGTGCCAGCAGCTTAGAGGCAGGGAGGGGGTATGGCTACACCTTC	CASSLEAGRGYGYTF
TRBV11-2	TRBD2	TRBJ2-3	-	TGTGCCAGCAGCAGGACCACCGGGACTAGCGGGAGGGCGGGAACAGATACGCAGTATTTT	CASSRTTGTSGRAGTDTQYF
TRBV24-1	-	TRBJ2-1	many	TGTGCCACCGGGAGAGACTACAATGAGCAGTTCTTC	CATGRDYNEQFF
TRBV5-4	TRBD1	TRBJ2-7	-	TGTGCCAGCAGCGCGAGCCCGGGACAGGATTACGAGCAGTACTTC	CASSASPGQDYEQYF
TRBV15	-	TRBJ2-5	-	TGTGCCACCAGCAGTTCCAACAGGGTGGATGTGACCCAGTACTTC	CATSSSNRVDVTQYF
TRBV3-1	TRBD1	TRBJ1-2	many	TGTGCCAGCAGCCGGGGACAGGGGACGGACTATGGCTACACCTTC	CASSRGQGTDYGYTF
TRBV7-9	-	TRBJ1-1	many	TGTGCCAGCAGCTTAGCGTCCGTGGGGACTGAAGCTTTCTTT	CASSLASVGTEAFF
TRBV4-2	TRBD2	TRBJ2-3	-	TGTGCCAGCAGCCAAGATTGGCTAGCGGCAGATACGCAGTATTTT	CASSQDWLAADTQYF
TRBV12-5	-	TRBJ1-2	few	TGTGCTAGTGGTTTGGGGAGGCAGGGCTATGGCTACACCTTC	CASGLGRQGYGYTF
TRBV20-1	TRBD1	TRBJ1-2	few	TGCAGTGCCGGACAGGGGAGGGAGTATGGCTACACCTTC	CSAGQGREYGYTF